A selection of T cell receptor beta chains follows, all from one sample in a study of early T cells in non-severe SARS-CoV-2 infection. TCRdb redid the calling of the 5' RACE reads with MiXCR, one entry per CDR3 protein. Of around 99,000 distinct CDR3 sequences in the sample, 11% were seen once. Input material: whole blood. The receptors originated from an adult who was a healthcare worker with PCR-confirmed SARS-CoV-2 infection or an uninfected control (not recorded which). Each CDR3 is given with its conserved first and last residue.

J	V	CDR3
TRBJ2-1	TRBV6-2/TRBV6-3	CASSLKPRGLAGSPYNEQFF
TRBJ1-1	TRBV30	CAWKAGVFLNTEAFF
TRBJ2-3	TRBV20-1	CSARAFGGFDTQYF
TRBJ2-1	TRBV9	CASSVGSSGRKDEQFF
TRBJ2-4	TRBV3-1	CASSRGHRTSGNIQYF
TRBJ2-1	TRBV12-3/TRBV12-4	CASTLERLNEQFF
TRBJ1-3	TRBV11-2	CASSPTGSFGNTIYF
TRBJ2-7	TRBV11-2	CASSLGRYEQYF
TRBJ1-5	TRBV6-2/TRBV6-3	CASAGPLWPQHF
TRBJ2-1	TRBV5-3	CARSLPSTSSGMNEQFF
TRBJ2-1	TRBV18	CASSPPGGGNEQFF